This TCR beta chain was sequenced in a study of OX40 agonist ivuxolimab in advanced cancers. Overall study context: Patients with hepatocellular carcinoma, melanoma, renal cell or head and neck cancer made up the dose-escalation patients. A male proportion of approximately 83% was recorded, with mean age approximately 64 years and range about 20 to 79.

Germline CDR1 is SQVTM and CDR2 is ANQGSEA. The trim removed 5 bases at V and 2 bases at J, leaving 11 bases unmatched. This CDR3 has 16 amino acids. The data were produced by immunoSEQ multiplex PCR, yet TCRdb's version contains in-frame clones alone and is incomplete. The sample has 90,000 or so clones, roughly nine tenths seen once. The sample consisted of CD4+ or CD8+ T cells sorted from blood, taken in a trial of the OX40 agonist ivuxolimab. This chain links TRBV29-1 with TRBJ2-3; 9 bases agree with TRBD2. This TCR derives from an adult with an advanced solid tumor such as melanoma, head and neck, liver or kidney cancer. This chain's CDR3 is CSVRDSGSSSTDTQYF. The CDR3 nucleotides read TGCAGCGTTCGAGATAGCGGGAGCTCCTCCACAGATACGCAGTATTTT.